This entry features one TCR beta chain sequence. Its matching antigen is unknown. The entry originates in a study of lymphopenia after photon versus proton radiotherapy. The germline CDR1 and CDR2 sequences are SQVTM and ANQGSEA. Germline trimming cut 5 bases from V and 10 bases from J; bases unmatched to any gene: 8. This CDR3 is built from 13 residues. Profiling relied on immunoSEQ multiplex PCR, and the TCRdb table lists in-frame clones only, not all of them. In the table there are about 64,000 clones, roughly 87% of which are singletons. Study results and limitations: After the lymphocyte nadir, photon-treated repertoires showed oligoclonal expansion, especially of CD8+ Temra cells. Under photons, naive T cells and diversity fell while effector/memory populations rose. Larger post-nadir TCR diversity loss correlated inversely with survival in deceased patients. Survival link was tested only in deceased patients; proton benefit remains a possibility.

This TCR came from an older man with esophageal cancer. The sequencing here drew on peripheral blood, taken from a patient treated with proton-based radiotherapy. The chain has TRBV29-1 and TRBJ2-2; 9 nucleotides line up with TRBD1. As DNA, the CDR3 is TGCAGCGTTCCGGGACAGGGTTCCACGGAGCTGTTTTTT. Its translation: CSVPGQGSTELFF.